A selection of T cell receptor beta chains follows, all from one sample in a study of control samples from healthy donors and cancer patients. Clones were sequenced by immunoSEQ multiplex PCR, and TCRdb holds only the in-frame ones, with some missing. The data hold around 84,000 clones, with 84% observed a single time. The specimen was PBMCs. Receptors originate from a man in his fifties or sixties with head and neck cancer. CDR3s include the opening cysteine and the closing phenylalanine or tryptophan. A D gene is named only where the DNA matches it firmly.

CDR3aa: CASSPFGRWDEQYF
v_gene: TRBV7-2
j_gene: TRBJ2-7
d_gene: -

CDR3aa: CASSPLAGARNEQFF
v_gene: TRBV2
j_gene: TRBJ2-1
d_gene: TRBD2

CDR3aa: CASSQTEKNIQYF
v_gene: TRBV4-1
j_gene: TRBJ2-4
d_gene: -

CDR3aa: CANSPQGLEQYF
v_gene: TRBV14
j_gene: TRBJ2-7
d_gene: -

CDR3aa: CASSSLLAGVIETQYF
v_gene: TRBV27
j_gene: TRBJ2-5
d_gene: TRBD2

CDR3aa: CASSRLSTGWNSPLHF
v_gene: TRBV4-1
j_gene: TRBJ1-6
d_gene: TRBD1

CDR3aa: CASSQDVAGVYSGNTGELFF
v_gene: TRBV4-1
j_gene: TRBJ2-2
d_gene: TRBD2

CDR3aa: CAWRGSTGGASLGYGYTF
v_gene: TRBV30
j_gene: TRBJ1-2
d_gene: TRBD1

CDR3aa: CASSRYEALAGVSEQYF
v_gene: TRBV5-6
j_gene: TRBJ2-7
d_gene: TRBD2

CDR3aa: CASSSRGRNEQFF
v_gene: TRBV5-4
j_gene: TRBJ2-1
d_gene: -

CDR3aa: CASSPGLAGAHSPGELFF
v_gene: TRBV3-1/TRBV3-2
j_gene: TRBJ2-2
d_gene: TRBD2

CDR3aa: CASSPRDTGSYEQYF
v_gene: TRBV18
j_gene: TRBJ2-7
d_gene: -

CDR3aa: CASSTRTWENTEAFF
v_gene: TRBV19
j_gene: TRBJ1-1
d_gene: -

CDR3aa: CSASYRAYNEQFF
v_gene: TRBV20-1
j_gene: TRBJ2-1
d_gene: -

CDR3aa: CASSQDPRVRQGAYEQYF
v_gene: TRBV14
j_gene: TRBJ2-7
d_gene: TRBD1

CDR3aa: CASSLSSRGDYGYTF
v_gene: TRBV27
j_gene: TRBJ1-2
d_gene: -

CDR3aa: CAWQRVGELFF
v_gene: TRBV30
j_gene: TRBJ2-2
d_gene: -

CDR3aa: CASSSWTGEKETQYF
v_gene: TRBV7-9
j_gene: TRBJ2-5
d_gene: TRBD1

CDR3aa: CASKSTFLASSYEQYF
v_gene: TRBV5-1
j_gene: TRBJ2-7
d_gene: -

CDR3aa: CASSDGSPRIGELFF
v_gene: TRBV6-5
j_gene: TRBJ2-2
d_gene: -

CDR3aa: CASSLASPFTYEQYF
v_gene: TRBV28
j_gene: TRBJ2-7
d_gene: -

CDR3aa: CAWTVGRRTYEQYF
v_gene: TRBV30
j_gene: TRBJ2-7
d_gene: -

CDR3aa: CASSLTAEETQYF
v_gene: TRBV5-1
j_gene: TRBJ2-5
d_gene: -

CDR3aa: CASTTGDRGREAFF
v_gene: TRBV6-6
j_gene: TRBJ1-1
d_gene: -

CDR3aa: CASEDSATDTQYF
v_gene: TRBV28
j_gene: TRBJ2-3
d_gene: -

CDR3aa: CASSLFGTGEYEQYF
v_gene: TRBV28
j_gene: TRBJ2-7
d_gene: TRBD1

CDR3aa: CASRSPSRRGDTQYF
v_gene: TRBV6-5
j_gene: TRBJ2-3
d_gene: -

CDR3aa: CASSLDANFNSPLHF
v_gene: TRBV5-5
j_gene: TRBJ1-6
d_gene: -

CDR3aa: CASSPPSGGSYNEQFF
v_gene: TRBV18
j_gene: TRBJ2-1
d_gene: TRBD2

CDR3aa: CASSPRGLAGGILSSSNEQFF
v_gene: TRBV18
j_gene: TRBJ2-1
d_gene: TRBD2

CDR3aa: CARPGTSGIGASYNEQFF
v_gene: TRBV10-1
j_gene: TRBJ2-1
d_gene: TRBD2

CDR3aa: CASTRFSDGADTQYF
v_gene: TRBV6-6
j_gene: TRBJ2-3
d_gene: -

CDR3aa: CASSLEGEQFF
v_gene: TRBV7-9
j_gene: TRBJ2-1
d_gene: -

CDR3aa: CASSLSSGPRYNEQFF
v_gene: TRBV3-1/TRBV3-2
j_gene: TRBJ2-1
d_gene: -

CDR3aa: CASSPTLGAAVNIQYF
v_gene: TRBV19
j_gene: TRBJ2-4
d_gene: -

CDR3aa: CATSAQRGLGETQYF
v_gene: TRBV15
j_gene: TRBJ2-5
d_gene: TRBD1

CDR3aa: CASSLGEGGTQYF
v_gene: TRBV5-4
j_gene: TRBJ2-3
d_gene: -

CDR3aa: CASSPRGPEAFF
v_gene: TRBV18
j_gene: TRBJ1-1
d_gene: -

CDR3aa: CASSFPLGHQETQYF
v_gene: TRBV28
j_gene: TRBJ2-5
d_gene: -

CDR3aa: CASSKEGVSYEQYF
v_gene: TRBV21-1
j_gene: TRBJ2-7
d_gene: -

CDR3aa: CASSPPADREQYF
v_gene: TRBV18
j_gene: TRBJ2-7
d_gene: -

CDR3aa: CASSGASGRTYEQYF
v_gene: TRBV6-4
j_gene: TRBJ2-7
d_gene: TRBD2

CDR3aa: CASSDMGFYEQYF
v_gene: TRBV2
j_gene: TRBJ2-7
d_gene: -

CDR3aa: CASTLTKRTDTQYF
v_gene: TRBV6-5
j_gene: TRBJ2-3
d_gene: -

CDR3aa: CASSGDRASYGYTF
v_gene: TRBV7-2
j_gene: TRBJ1-2
d_gene: TRBD1

CDR3aa: CASSPSPSLVGYTF
v_gene: TRBV7-9
j_gene: TRBJ1-2
d_gene: -

CDR3aa: CGTGGRGTGELFF
v_gene: TRBV7-9
j_gene: TRBJ2-2
d_gene: TRBD2

CDR3aa: CASSQESSGTDTQYF
v_gene: TRBV4-2
j_gene: TRBJ2-3
d_gene: -